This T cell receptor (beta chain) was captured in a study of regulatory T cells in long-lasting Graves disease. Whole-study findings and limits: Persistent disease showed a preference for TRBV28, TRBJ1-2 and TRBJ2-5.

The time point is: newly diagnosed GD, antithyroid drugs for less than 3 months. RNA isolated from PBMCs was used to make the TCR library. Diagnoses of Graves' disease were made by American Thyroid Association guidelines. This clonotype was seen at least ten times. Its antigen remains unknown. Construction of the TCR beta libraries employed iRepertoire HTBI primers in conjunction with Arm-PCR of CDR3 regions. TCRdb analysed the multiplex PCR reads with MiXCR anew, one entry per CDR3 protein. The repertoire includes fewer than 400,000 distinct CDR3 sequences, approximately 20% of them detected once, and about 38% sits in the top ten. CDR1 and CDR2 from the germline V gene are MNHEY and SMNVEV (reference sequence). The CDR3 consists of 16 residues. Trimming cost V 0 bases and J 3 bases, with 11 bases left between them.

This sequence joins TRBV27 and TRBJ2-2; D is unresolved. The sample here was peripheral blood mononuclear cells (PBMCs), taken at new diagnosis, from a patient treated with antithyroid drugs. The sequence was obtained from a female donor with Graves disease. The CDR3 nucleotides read TGTGCCAGCAGTTTATCCGGCAGCCTGGACACCGGGGAGCTGTTTTTT. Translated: CASSLSGSLDTGELFF.